Sequencing of this T cell receptor (beta chain) was carried out in a study of cytomegalovirus exposure and HLA in healthy donors. Across the study: Counted in an early data release were 85 million or so unique TCRs from HLA-typed donors.

From germline, CDR1 is SNHLY and CDR2 FYNNEI. The CDR3 covers 16 residues. V lost 6 bases to trimming and J lost 0 bases, with 18 bases between them. Amplification used 60 Vbeta primers and 13 Jbeta primers. The method was immunoSEQ multiplex PCR; TCRdb's version includes in-frame clones alone and lacks a portion of them. The sample includes about 98,000 clones, roughly 70% of them seen just once. The TCR sequence derives from a man between 50 and 59 years old in good health and CMV-seronegative. The sequenced sample was PBMCs. J is TRBJ2-7 and V is TRBV2, with a tentative D call TRBD1 (5 bases). The CDR3 loop reads CASSLYPTESSYEQYF. The CDR3 DNA follows: TGTGCCAGCAGCCTTTACCCGACAGAGAGCTCCTACGAGCAGTACTTC.